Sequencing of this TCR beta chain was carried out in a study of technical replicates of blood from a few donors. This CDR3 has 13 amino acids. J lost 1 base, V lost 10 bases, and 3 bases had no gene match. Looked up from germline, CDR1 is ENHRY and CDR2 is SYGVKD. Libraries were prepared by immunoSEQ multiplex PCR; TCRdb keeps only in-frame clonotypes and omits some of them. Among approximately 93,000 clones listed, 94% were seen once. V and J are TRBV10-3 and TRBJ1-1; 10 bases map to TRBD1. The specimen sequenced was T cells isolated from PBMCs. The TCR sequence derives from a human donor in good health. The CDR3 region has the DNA TGTGCCAATAGACAGGGGGCGAACACTGAAGCTTTCTTT. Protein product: CANRQGANTEAFF.